The 12 T cell receptor beta chains reported below all come from one sample, sequenced in a study of cytomegalovirus exposure and HLA in healthy donors. The PCR employed 60 Vbeta primers together with 13 Jbeta primers. TCRdb's table, derived via immunoSEQ multiplex PCR, lists solely in-frame clones and lacks some. This sample has about 190,000 clones, with about 69% found just once. Sequencing was carried out using PBMCs. All receptors derive from a man aged 30 to 45 in good health and CMV-seropositive.

V gene TRBV10-3 combines with J gene TRBJ1-3, with no clear D. The CDR3 runs to 15 residues. Germline lookup yields CDR1 ENHRY and CDR2 SYGVKD. Trimming left V 7 bases short and J 0 bases short, with 13 bases between. The CDR3 DNA follows: TGTGCCATCATCGGCAGCGAGAACTCTGGAAACACCATATATTTT. As protein: CAIIGSENSGNTIYF.

The J gene is TRBJ2-6, the V gene TRBV4-1, with TRBD1 matching 8 bases. The V gene end was trimmed by 0 bases and the J gene end by 8 bases; junction bases not matched to a gene: 6. The CDR3 spans 16 residues. Looked up from germline, CDR1 is MGHRA and CDR2 is YSYEKL. CDR3 sequence (DNA): TGCGCCAGCAGCCAAGAGGGGGACAGGTGGACCAACGTCCTGACTTTC. This gives the protein CASSQEGDRWTNVLTF.

The rearrangement uses TRBV27 and TRBJ2-7; TRBD2 matches at 11 bases. The junction had 5 bases not matched to a gene; V was cut back by 3 bases and J by 4 bases. Looked up from germline, CDR1 is MNHEY and CDR2 is SMNVEV (reference sequence). The CDR3 is 15 residues long. CDR3 sequence (DNA): TGTGCCAGCAGTTTCCGACTAGCGGGAATTTACGAGCAGTACTTC. The encoded protein is CASSFRLAGIYEQYF.

This clone was recorded once. V gene TRBV5-4 combines with J gene TRBJ1-4; D remains ambiguous. CDR3 length: 17 amino acids. CDR1 and CDR2 from the germline V gene are SGHNT and YYREEE (reference sequence). V dropped 0 bases and J dropped 0 bases, with 12 bases sitting between them. This CDR3 reads CASSLVGYGSTNEKLFF. In DNA, the CDR3 is TGTGCCAGCAGCTTGGTCGGGTACGGCTCAACTAATGAAAAACTGTTTTTT.

The chain employs TRBV7-9 and TRBJ1-1; D possibly corresponds to TRBD1 (6 bases). The CDR3 runs 16 residues. V lost 6 bases and J 4 bases, leaving 21 bases between the germline ends. From germline, CDR1 is SEHNR and CDR2 FQNEAQ (reference sequence). The DNA for the CDR3 is TGTGCCAGCAGACATCTTCTCTGGGGGGGCGGCACTGAAGCTTTCTTT. Its protein is CASRHLLWGGGTEAFF. The whole variable domain, remainder taken from reference TRBV7-9 and TRBJ1-1, is DTGVSQNPRHKITKRGQNVTFRCDPISEHNRLYWYRQTLGQGPEFLTYFQNEAQLEKSRLLSDRFSAERPKGSFSTLEIQRTEQGDSAMYLCASRHLLWGGGTEAFFGQGTRLTVV.

Concerning this clone: Other DNA sequences of this sample code for an identical CDR3. The genes are TRBV7-2 and TRBJ2-7; the D is unclear. Trimming left V 1 base short and J 4 bases short, with 8 bases between. Germline lookup yields CDR1 SGHTA and CDR2 FQGNSA. The CDR3 has 13 amino acids. In nucleotides, the CDR3 is TGTGCCAGCAGCTTAGGGGCAGGATACGAGCAGTACTTC. Protein product: CASSLGAGYEQYF.

The gene calls are TRBV5-4 and TRBJ2-3, with 8 bases that match TRBD1. Germline V CDR1 and CDR2: SGHNT, YYREEE (reference sequence). With V trimmed by 4 bases and J by 2 bases, 6 bases remained unmatched. This CDR3 is 15 amino acids long. CDR3 loop: CASSQGQVTTDTQYF. The CDR3 coding sequence is TGTGCCAGCAGCCAGGGACAGGTCACCACAGATACGCAGTATTTT. Full variable domain (remainder filled in from reference TRBV5-4 and TRBJ2-3): ETGVTQSPTHLIKTRGQQVTLRCSSQSGHNTVSWYQQALGQGPQFIFQYYREEENGRGNFPPRFSGLQFPNYSSELNVNALELDDSALYLCASSQGQVTTDTQYFGPGTRLTVL.

The sample holds a few counts of this clone. The same CDR3 also results from other DNA sequences found in this sample. This rearrangement joins TRBV20-1 to TRBJ2-7; D is unresolved. Per the germline V gene, CDR1 is DFQATT and CDR2 is SNEGSKA (reference sequence). The CDR3 extends over 11 amino acids. Between the trimmed V and J ends, which lost 6 bases and 3 bases, there was a span of 9 bases. The CDR3 coding sequence is TGCAGTGCCGACTCAAGCTACGAGCAGTACTTC. Translated: CSADSSYEQYF.

The V and J genes are TRBV7-8 and TRBJ2-7, with 10 bases fitting TRBD2. The J segment lost 6 bases and the V segment lost 2 bases, leaving 4 bases of the junction unmatched. Germline CDR1 SGHVS, CDR2 FQNEAQ. The CDR3 has 14 residues. In nucleotides, the CDR3 is TGTGCCAGCAGCTTACTAGCGGGAGAGGGCGAGCAGTACTTC. Translation: CASSLLAGEGEQYF.

The rearrangement uses TRBV9 and TRBJ2-7; maybe TRBD2 (6 bases). V lost 0 bases to trimming and J lost 5 bases, with 12 bases between them. CDR3 length equals 14 residues. Germline lookup yields CDR1 SGDLS and CDR2 YYNGEE. This chain's CDR3 is CASSVVGSGDEQYF. As DNA, the CDR3 is TGTGCCAGCAGCGTAGTTGGGTCGGGGGACGAGCAGTACTTC.

This clone was counted once. The rearrangement joins TRBV9 to TRBJ1-1, with D possibly being TRBD1 (5 bases). The CDR3 has 14 residues. From germline, CDR1 is SGDLS and CDR2 YYNGEE. Trimming removed 4 bases at V and 1 base at J, with 11 bases between. The CDR3 DNA is TGTGCCAGCAGCCCTCGACAGAGGAACACTGAAGCTTTCTTT. Translated, it gives CASSPRQRNTEAFF.

The gene calls are TRBV19 and TRBJ1-5; TRBD1 matches at 7 bases. The trim removed 7 bases at V and 11 bases at J, leaving 5 bases unmatched. Germline CDR1 reads LNHDA; CDR2 reads SQIVND (reference sequence). The CDR3 has 11 residues. The CDR3 here is CASTRGQSQHF. CDR3 DNA: TGTGCCAGTACTAGGGGGCAGTCCCAGCATTTT.